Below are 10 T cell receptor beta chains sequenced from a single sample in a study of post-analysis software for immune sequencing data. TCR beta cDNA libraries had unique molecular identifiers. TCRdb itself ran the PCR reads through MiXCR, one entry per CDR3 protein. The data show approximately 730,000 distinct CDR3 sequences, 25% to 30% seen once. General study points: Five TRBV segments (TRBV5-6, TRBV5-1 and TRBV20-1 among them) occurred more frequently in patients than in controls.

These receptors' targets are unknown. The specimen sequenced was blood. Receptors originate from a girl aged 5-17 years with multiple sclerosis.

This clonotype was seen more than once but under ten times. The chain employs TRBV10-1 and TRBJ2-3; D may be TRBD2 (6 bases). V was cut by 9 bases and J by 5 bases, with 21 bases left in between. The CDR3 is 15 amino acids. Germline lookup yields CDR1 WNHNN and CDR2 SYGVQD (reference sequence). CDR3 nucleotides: TGCGCCAGTAGCCTCTCTGCAACGGGAGTAGATACGCAGTATTTT. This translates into CASSLSATGVDTQYF.

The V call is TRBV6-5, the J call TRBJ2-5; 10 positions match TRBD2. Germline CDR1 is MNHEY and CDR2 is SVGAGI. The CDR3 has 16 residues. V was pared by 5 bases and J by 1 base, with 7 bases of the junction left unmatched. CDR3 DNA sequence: TGTGCCAGCAGTCCCTATAGCGGGGGGCTCCAAGAGACCCAGTACTTC. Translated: CASSPYSGGLQETQYF.

The CDR3 DNA reads TGTGCCACCGTGACAGGGCCTTACAATGAGCAGTTCTTC. Protein: CATVTGPYNEQFF. The chain joins TRBV12-3 or TRBV12-4 to TRBJ2-1; 7 bases align to TRBD1. J was trimmed by 4 bases and V by 10 bases; bases with no gene match: 7. The CDR3 is 13 amino acids.

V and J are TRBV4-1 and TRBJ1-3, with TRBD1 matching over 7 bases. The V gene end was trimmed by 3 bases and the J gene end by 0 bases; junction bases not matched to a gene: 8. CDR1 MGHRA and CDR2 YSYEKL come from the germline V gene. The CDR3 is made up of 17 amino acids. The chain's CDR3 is CASSHPQGDPSGNTIYF. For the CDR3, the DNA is TGCGCCAGCAGCCACCCGCAGGGGGACCCCTCTGGAAACACCATATATTTT.

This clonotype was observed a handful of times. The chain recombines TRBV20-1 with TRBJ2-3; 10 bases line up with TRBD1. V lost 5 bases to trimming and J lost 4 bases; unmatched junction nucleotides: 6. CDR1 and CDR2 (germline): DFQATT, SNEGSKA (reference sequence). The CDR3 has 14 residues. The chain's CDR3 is CSADRGRLSDTQYF. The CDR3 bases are TGCAGTGCTGACAGGGGGCGTCTGTCAGATACGCAGTATTTT.

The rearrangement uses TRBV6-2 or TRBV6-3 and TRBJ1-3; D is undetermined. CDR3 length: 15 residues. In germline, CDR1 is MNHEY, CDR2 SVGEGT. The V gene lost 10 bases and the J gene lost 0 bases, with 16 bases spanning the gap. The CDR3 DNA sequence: TGTGCCACCTCGAGGCAGCTGAACTCTGGAAACACCATATATTTT. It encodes CATSRQLNSGNTIYF.

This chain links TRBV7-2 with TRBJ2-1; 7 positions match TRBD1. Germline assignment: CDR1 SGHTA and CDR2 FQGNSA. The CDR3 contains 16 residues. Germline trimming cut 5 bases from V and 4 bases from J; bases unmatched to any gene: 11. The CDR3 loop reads CASSPGGGQPYNEQFF. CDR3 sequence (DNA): TGTGCCAGCAGCCCGGGTGGGGGACAGCCTTACAATGAGCAGTTCTTC. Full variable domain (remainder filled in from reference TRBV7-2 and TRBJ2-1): GAGVSQSPSNKVTEKGKDVELRCDPISGHTALYWYRQSLGQGLEFLIYFQGNSAPDKSGLPSDRFSAERTGGSVSTLTIQRTQQEDSAVYLCASSPGGGQPYNEQFFGPGTRLTVL.

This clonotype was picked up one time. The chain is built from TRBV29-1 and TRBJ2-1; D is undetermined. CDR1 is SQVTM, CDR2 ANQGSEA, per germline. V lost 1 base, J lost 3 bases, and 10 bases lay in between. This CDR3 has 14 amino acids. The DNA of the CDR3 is TGCAGCGTTGAAGGCCCACCTAGCTACAATGAGCAGTTCTTC. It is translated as CSVEGPPSYNEQFF.

The CDR3, as DNA: TGCGCCAGCAGCCAAGATGTTCAGGAGGGGGCGCAGGTCTATGGCTACACCTTC. Amino acids: CASSQDVQEGAQVYGYTF. This chain links TRBV4-3 with TRBJ1-2; 7 bases are shared with TRBD1. V lost 0 bases, J lost 4 bases, and 14 bases stayed unmatched. Germline CDR1 is LGHNA and CDR2 is YSLEER. This CDR3 is built from 18 residues.

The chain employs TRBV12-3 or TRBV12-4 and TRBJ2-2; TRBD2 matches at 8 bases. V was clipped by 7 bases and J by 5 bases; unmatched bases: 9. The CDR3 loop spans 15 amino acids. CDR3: CASTQGTRRTGELFF. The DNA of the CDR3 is TGTGCCAGCACTCAGGGGACTAGACGTACCGGGGAGCTGTTTTTT.